This TCR beta chain was identified in a study of regulatory T cells in long-lasting Graves disease. Broader study findings: The number of shared public clonotypes was higher in persistent patients (2,741) than new patients (more than 850). For persistent Graves' patients, TCR diversity was lower than for newly diagnosed ones. Not thyroid tissue but only peripheral blood was studied.

The CDR3 sequence is 16 residues long. The V gene's germline CDR1 is MNHNS and CDR2 SASEGT. The V gene lost 6 bases and the J gene lost 4 bases, with 18 bases spanning the gap. This sample's time point: persistent/refractory GD, antithyroid drugs over 5 years with positive TRAb. The TCR library used RNA extracted from PBMCs. For TCR beta, libraries came from iRepertoire HTBI primers and Arm-PCR of CDR3 regions. Per the original methods: Gene usage covered 55 to 70 TRBV and roughly 13 TRBJ segments. TCRdb called the multiplex PCR reads again in MiXCR, with one record for every CDR3 protein. These V and J calls rely on TCRdb rather than the paper's analysis. Of 400,000 to 600,000 distinct CDR3 sequences in the sample, roughly a fifth are singletons; the top ten hold about 7%. As concerns this clonotype: What it binds is unknown.

Source: peripheral blood mononuclear cells (PBMCs), taken when the disease was refractory, from a patient treated with antithyroid drugs. This clonotype was obtained from a female donor with Graves disease. The chain carries TRBV6-1 and TRBJ2-2, with D possibly TRBD2 on 5 matching bases. The CDR3 nucleotides read TGTGCCAGCAGCCCCGGTCGGGGTGTGATCACCGGGGAGCTGTTTTTT. Its translation is CASSPGRGVITGELFF.